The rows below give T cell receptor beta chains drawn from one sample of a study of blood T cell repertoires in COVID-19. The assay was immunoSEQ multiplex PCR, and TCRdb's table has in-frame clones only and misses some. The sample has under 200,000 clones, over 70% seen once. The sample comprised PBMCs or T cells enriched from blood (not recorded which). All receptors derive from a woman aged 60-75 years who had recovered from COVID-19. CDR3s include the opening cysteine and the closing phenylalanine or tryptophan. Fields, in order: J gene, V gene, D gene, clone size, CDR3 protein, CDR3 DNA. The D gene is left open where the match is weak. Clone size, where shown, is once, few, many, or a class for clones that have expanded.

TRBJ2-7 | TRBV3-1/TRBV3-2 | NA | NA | CASSQVAGKDEQYF | TGTGCCAGCAGCCAAGTGGCAGGGAAAGACGAGCAGTACTTC
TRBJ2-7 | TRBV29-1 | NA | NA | CSASSTGYEQYF | TGCAGCGCCTCATCGACAGGCTACGAGCAGTACTTC
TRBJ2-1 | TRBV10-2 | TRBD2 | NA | CASSESLAGVVEQFF | TGCGCCAGCAGTGAGTCGCTAGCGGGGGTCGTAGAGCAGTTCTTC
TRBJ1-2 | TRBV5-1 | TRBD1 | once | CASSIDRGLIGGYTF | TGCGCCAGCAGCATAGACAGGGGGCTGATCGGCGGCTACACCTTC
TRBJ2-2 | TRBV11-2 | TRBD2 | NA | CASSLLPGGSYTGELFF | TGTGCCAGCAGCTTACTACCGGGCGGGAGCTACACCGGGGAGCTGTTTTTT
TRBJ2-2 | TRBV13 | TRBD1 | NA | CASSSDRGLSAGELFF | TGTGCCAGCAGCTCGGACAGGGGATTAAGTGCCGGGGAGCTGTTTTTT
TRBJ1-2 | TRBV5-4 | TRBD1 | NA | CASSPSQGAGGYTF | TGTGCCAGCAGCCCGTCGCAGGGGGCGGGCGGCTACACCTTC
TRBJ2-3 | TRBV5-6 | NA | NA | CASSLALGSPFTDTQYF | TGTGCCAGCAGCTTGGCTTTGGGGAGCCCCTTCACAGATACGCAGTATTTT
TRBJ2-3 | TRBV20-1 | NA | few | CSAEGVDTQYF | TGCAGTGCGGAAGGGGTAGATACGCAGTATTTT
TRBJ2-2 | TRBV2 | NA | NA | CASRQGTGELFF | TGTGCCAGCAGACAGGGCACCGGGGAGCTGTTTTTT
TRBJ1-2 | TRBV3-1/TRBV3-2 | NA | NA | CASSRGSQYGYTF | TGTGCCAGCAGCCGCGGAAGTCAGTATGGCTACACCTTC
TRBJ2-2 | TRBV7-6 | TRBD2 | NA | CASSPIAGGLAGELFF | TGTGCCAGCAGCCCCATAGCGGGGGGGCTTGCCGGGGAGCTGTTTTTT
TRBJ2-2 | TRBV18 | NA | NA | CASSPPPPGELFF | TGTGCCAGCTCACCACCCCCTCCTGGGGAGCTGTTTTTT
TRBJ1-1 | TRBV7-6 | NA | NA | CASSLAVDRNTEAFF | TGTGCCAGCAGCTTAGCGGTGGACAGGAACACTGAAGCTTTCTTT
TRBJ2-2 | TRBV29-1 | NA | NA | CSVSSPGQTLNTGELFF | TGCAGCGTTTCCTCCCCGGGACAAACCTTGAACACCGGGGAGCTGTTTTTT
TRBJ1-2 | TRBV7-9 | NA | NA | CASSPMGANYGYTF | TGTGCCAGCAGCCCCATGGGGGCCAACTATGGCTACACCTTC